These 2 T cell receptor beta chains were sequenced from one sample in a study of cytomegalovirus exposure and HLA in healthy donors. 13 Jbeta primers and 60 Vbeta primers were used for the PCR. The table came from immunoSEQ multiplex PCR; TCRdb's copy has only in-frame clones and leaves some out. The sample contains 170,000 or so clones, 80% to 85% of which appear only once. Input material: PBMCs. These receptors came from a woman aged 25 to 39 in good health and CMV-seronegative.

This clone was observed a handful of times. The chain joins TRBV28 to TRBJ2-7, with 8 bases matching TRBD1. CDR3 length: 15 amino acids. V trimming: 4 bases; J trimming: 3 bases; junction bases outside the gene matches: 8. Looked up from germline, CDR1 is MDHEN and CDR2 is SYDVKM. DNA of the CDR3: TGTGCCAGCAGTTCCAGACGACAGGGGCGCTACGAGCAGTACTTC. Translated: CASSSRRQGRYEQYF.

CDR3 amino acids: CASSLEARSYEQYF. Written as DNA, the CDR3 is TGTGCCAGCAGCTTGGAAGCCCGCTCCTACGAGCAGTACTTC. The chain uses TRBV5-4 and TRBJ2-7; D is ambiguous. Germline values: CDR1 SGHNT, CDR2 YYREEE (reference sequence). V shed 0 bases and J shed 0 bases, with 7 bases lying between them. The CDR3 is 14 amino acids.